One and the same sample provided the 11 T cell receptor beta chains below, sequenced in a study of blood T cell repertoires in COVID-19. The data were produced by immunoSEQ multiplex PCR, yet TCRdb's version contains in-frame clones alone and is incomplete. The table shows hundreds of thousands of clones, with 75% to 90% occurring only once. The sequencing input was peripheral blood. The receptors originated from a middle-aged woman who had recovered from COVID-19.

J is TRBJ1-1 and V is TRBV18; D uncertain. The V end lost 4 bases, the J end lost 5 bases, and 11 bases lay between the germline ends. The CDR3 consists of 13 residues. Per the germline V gene, CDR1 is KGHSH and CDR2 is LQKENI. In DNA form, the CDR3 reads TGTGCCAGCTCACAATCACCCAGGACTGAAGCTTTCTTT. Protein sequence: CASSQSPRTEAFF.

The V call is TRBV19, the J call TRBJ2-1; possibly TRBD2 for D (6 bases). The CDR3 covers 19 residues. V was pared by 3 bases and J by 0 bases, with 21 bases between. Germline CDR1 LNHDA, CDR2 SQIVND (reference sequence). The CDR3 DNA reads as TGTGCCAGTAGTATTGGGGACTCCCCGGGCCCCAGCTCCTACAATGAGCAGTTCTTC. This gives the protein CASSIGDSPGPSSYNEQFF.

The chain is built from TRBV18 and TRBJ1-4, with D possibly TRBD1 on 6 matching bases. The CDR3 length is 15 residues. Germline V gene data show CDR1 as KGHSH and CDR2 as LQKENI. The germline V and J ends were trimmed by 0 bases and 5 bases, with 10 bases remaining between them. In DNA form, the CDR3 reads TGTGCCAGCTCACCACCAGGAAGGGGGAATGAAAAACTGTTTTTT. Protein product: CASSPPGRGNEKLFF.

The gene calls are TRBV5-4 and TRBJ1-5, with D maybe TRBD1 (5 bases). The CDR3 sequence is 14 residues long. Looked up from germline, CDR1 is SGHNT and CDR2 is YYREEE (reference sequence). V gave up 4 bases and J gave up 5 bases, with 13 bases separating them. DNA for the CDR3: TGTGCCAGCAGCCCCTGGGGGGAGGATCAGCCCCAGCATTTT. Residues: CASSPWGEDQPQHF.

The chain recombines TRBV5-6 with TRBJ2-3; D ambiguous. The CDR3 contains 12 residues. Per germline, CDR1 SGHDT and CDR2 YYEEEE. The germline V and J ends were trimmed by 0 bases and 4 bases, with 3 bases remaining between them. The CDR3 bases are TGTGCCAGCAGCTTGGGCGCAGATACGCAGTATTTT. Amino acids: CASSLGADTQYF.

This clone was counted a few times. The rearrangement uses TRBV18 and TRBJ1-1; weak D call: TRBD1 (5 bases). V gave up 3 bases and J gave up 4 bases, with 15 bases separating them. This CDR3 region has 15 residues. CDR1 and CDR2 (germline): KGHSH, LQKENI. The CDR3: CASSPALGGVTEAFF. The CDR3, as DNA: TGTGCCAGCTCACCGGCATTGGGAGGGGTCACTGAAGCTTTCTTT.

The CDR3 DNA is TGTGCCAGCAGCCAGGACAGGTGGTTTGGCACAGATACGCAGTATTTT. It translates to CASSQDRWFGTDTQYF. This rearrangement joins TRBV7-2 to TRBJ2-3; 7 nucleotides agree with TRBD1. This CDR3 spans 16 amino acids. In germline, CDR1 is SGHTA, CDR2 FQGNSA. V lost 5 bases to trimming and J lost 1 base; unmatched junction nucleotides: 9.

The chain has TRBV5-6 and TRBJ2-7; D is uncertain. V dropped 0 bases and J dropped 2 bases, with 12 bases sitting between them. Germline V lookup: CDR1 SGHDT, CDR2 YYEEEE. The CDR3 loop spans 15 amino acids. CDR3 loop: CASSLVAGPPYEQYF. CDR3 coding DNA: TGTGCCAGCAGCTTGGTGGCAGGTCCCCCCTACGAGCAGTACTTC.

Here the CDR3 reads CASSPLETLAVSFF. The CDR3 DNA reads TGTGCCAGCTCACCATTGGAGACCCTCGCGGTATCTTTCTTT. The chain recombines TRBV18 with TRBJ1-1, with D unclear. V lost 2 bases to trimming and J lost 12 bases, with 19 bases between them. This CDR3 has 14 amino acids. Germline V CDR1 and CDR2: KGHSH, LQKENI.

V is TRBV19 and J is TRBJ2-1, with 7 bases that match TRBD1. With V trimmed by 3 bases and J by 4 bases, 6 bases remained unmatched. The CDR3 covers 15 residues. In germline, CDR1 is LNHDA, CDR2 SQIVND (reference sequence). This CDR3 reads CASSINRGPYNEQFF. DNA for the CDR3: TGTGCCAGTAGTATCAACAGGGGACCTTACAATGAGCAGTTCTTC.

In this sample, this clone turned up once. The gene calls are TRBV5-4 and TRBJ2-1, with 12 bases that match TRBD2. The CDR3 is made up of 17 amino acids. Unmatched junction bases numbered 7, after V lost 4 bases and J lost 2 bases. Germline CDR1 reads SGHNT; CDR2 reads YYREEE (reference sequence). Here the CDR3 DNA reads TGTGCCAGCAGCCCTAGACTAGCGGGGGTGACCTACAATGAGCAGTTCTTC. It codes for CASSPRLAGVTYNEQFF.